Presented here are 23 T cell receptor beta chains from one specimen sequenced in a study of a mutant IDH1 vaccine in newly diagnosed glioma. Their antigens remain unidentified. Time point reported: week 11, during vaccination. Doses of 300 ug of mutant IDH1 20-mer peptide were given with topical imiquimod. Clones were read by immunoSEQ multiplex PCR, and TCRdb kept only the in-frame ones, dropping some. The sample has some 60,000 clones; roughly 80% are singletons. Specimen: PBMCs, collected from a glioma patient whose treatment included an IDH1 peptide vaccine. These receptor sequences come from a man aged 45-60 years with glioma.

CDR3 DNA: TGTGCCAGCGCCCAATTGAGCGAACCCTATAATTCACCCCTCCACTTT. Translating gives CASAQLSEPYNSPLHF. This chain uses TRBV6-6 with TRBJ1-6; D not certain. The CDR3 loop spans 16 amino acids. Germline V lookup: CDR1 MNHNY, CDR2 SVGAGI (reference sequence). V lost 8 bases and J lost 2, with 16 bases in between.

CDR3 loop: CASSQQGAQTQYF. CDR3 in DNA: TGTGCCAGTAGTCAACAGGGGGCTCAGACCCAGTACTTC. The chain uses TRBV19 and TRBJ2-5; 9 nucleotides agree with TRBD1. The CDR3 totals 13 residues. Germline V gene data show CDR1 as LNHDA and CDR2 as SQIVND (reference sequence). V dropped 5 bases and J dropped 6; count of bases not matched to a gene: 4.

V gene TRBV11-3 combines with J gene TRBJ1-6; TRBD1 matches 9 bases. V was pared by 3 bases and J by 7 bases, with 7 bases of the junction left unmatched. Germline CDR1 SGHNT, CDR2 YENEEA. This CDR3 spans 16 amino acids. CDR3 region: CASSFIGGTGNSPLHF. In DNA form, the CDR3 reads TGTGCCAGCAGCTTCATTGGGGGGACAGGGAATTCACCCCTCCACTTT.

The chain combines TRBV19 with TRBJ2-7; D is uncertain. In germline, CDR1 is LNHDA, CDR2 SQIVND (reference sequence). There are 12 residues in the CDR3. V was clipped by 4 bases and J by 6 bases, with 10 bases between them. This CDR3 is CASSRDRIEQYF. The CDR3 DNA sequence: TGTGCCAGTAGTAGGGATCGTATCGAGCAGTACTTC.

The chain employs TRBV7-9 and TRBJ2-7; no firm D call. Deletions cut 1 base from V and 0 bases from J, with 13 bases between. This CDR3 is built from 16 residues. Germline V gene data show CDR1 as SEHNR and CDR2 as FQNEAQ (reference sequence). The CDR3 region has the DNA TGTGCCAGCAGCTTAGATCCGATGGTAAACTCCTACGAGCAGTACTTC. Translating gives CASSLDPMVNSYEQYF.

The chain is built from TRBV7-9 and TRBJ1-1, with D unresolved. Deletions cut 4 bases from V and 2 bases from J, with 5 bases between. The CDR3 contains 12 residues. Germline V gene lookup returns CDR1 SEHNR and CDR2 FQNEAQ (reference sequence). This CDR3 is CASSWINTEAFF. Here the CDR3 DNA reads TGTGCCAGCAGCTGGATTAACACTGAAGCTTTCTTT.

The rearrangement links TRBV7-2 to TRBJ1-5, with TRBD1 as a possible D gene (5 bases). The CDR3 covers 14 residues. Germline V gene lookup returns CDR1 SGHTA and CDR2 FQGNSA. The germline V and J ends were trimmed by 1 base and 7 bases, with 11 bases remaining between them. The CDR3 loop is CASSLDGGMQPQHF. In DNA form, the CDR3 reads TGTGCCAGCAGCTTAGACGGGGGGATGCAGCCCCAGCATTTT.

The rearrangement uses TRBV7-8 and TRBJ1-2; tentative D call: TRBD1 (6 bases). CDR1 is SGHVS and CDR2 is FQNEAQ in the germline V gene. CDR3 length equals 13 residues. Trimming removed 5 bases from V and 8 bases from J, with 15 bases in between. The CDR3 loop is CASSDQGTRGYTF. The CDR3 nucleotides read TGTGCCAGCAGCGATCAGGGGACTCGGGGCTACACCTTC. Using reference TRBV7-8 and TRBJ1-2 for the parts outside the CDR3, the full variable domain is GAGVSQSPRYKVAKRGQDVALRCDPISGHVSLFWYQQALGQGPEFLTYFQNEAQLDKSGLPSDRFFAERPEGSVSTLKIQRTQQEDSAVYLCASSDQGTRGYTFGSGTRLTVV.

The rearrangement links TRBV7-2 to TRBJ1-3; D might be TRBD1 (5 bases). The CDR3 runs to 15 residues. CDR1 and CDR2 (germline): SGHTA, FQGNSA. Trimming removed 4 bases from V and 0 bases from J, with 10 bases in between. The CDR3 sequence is CASSWGPSSGNTIYF. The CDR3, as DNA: TGTGCCAGCAGCTGGGGCCCGAGCTCTGGAAACACCATATATTTT.

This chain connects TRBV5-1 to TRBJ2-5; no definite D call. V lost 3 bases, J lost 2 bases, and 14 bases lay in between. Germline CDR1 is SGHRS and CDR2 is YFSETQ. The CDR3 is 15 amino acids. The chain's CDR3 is CASSSGVRTQETQYF. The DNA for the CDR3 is TGCGCCAGCAGCTCCGGTGTGAGAACTCAAGAGACCCAGTACTTC.

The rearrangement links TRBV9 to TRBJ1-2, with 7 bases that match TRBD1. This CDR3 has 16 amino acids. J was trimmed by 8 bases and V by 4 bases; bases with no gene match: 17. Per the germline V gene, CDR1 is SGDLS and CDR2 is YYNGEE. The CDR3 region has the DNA TGTGCCAGCAGCCCCGACGGTAGGGGGCATCTATGGGGCTACACCTTC. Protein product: CASSPDGRGHLWGYTF.

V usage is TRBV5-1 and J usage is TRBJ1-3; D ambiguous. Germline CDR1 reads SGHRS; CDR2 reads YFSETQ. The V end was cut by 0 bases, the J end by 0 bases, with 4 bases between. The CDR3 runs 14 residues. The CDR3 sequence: CASSLVVSGNTIYF. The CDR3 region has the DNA TGCGCCAGCAGCTTGGTGGTCTCTGGAAACACCATATATTTT.

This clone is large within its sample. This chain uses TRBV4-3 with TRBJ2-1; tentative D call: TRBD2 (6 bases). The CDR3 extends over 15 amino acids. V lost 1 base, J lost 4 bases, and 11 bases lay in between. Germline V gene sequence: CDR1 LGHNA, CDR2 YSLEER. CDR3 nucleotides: TGCGCCAGCAGCCAAGGCGGGGCCGAGTACAATGAGCAGTTCTTC. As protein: CASSQGGAEYNEQFF.

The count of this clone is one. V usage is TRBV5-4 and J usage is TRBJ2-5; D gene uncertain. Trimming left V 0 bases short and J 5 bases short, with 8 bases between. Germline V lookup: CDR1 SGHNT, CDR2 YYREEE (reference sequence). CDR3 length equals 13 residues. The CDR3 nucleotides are TGTGCCAGCAGCTTGGGAAACGGGGAGACCCAGTACTTC. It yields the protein CASSLGNGETQYF.

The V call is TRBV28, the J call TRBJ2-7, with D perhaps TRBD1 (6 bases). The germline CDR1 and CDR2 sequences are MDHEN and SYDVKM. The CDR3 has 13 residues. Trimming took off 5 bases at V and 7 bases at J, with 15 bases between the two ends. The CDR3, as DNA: TGTGCCAGCAGTCCCCGGACAGTGAGGGAGCAGTACTTC. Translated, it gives CASSPRTVREQYF.

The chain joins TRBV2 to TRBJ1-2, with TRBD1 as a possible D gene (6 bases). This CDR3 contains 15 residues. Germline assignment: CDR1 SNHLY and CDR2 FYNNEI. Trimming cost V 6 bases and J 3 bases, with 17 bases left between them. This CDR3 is CASRETGFFDYGYTF. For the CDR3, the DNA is TGTGCCAGCAGAGAAACAGGGTTTTTCGACTATGGCTACACCTTC. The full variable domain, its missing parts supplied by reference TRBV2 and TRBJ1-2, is EPEVTQTPSHQVTQMGQEVILRCVPISNHLYFYWYRQILGQKVEFLVSFYNNEISEKSEIFDDQFSVERPDGSNFTLKIRSTKLEDSAMYFCASRETGFFDYGYTFGSGTRLTVV.

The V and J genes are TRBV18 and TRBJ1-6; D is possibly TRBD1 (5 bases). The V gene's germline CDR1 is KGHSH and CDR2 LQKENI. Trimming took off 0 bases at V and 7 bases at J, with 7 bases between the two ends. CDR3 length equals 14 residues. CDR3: CASSPPRGNSPLHF. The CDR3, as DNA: TGTGCCAGCTCACCACCCCGGGGGAATTCACCCCTCCACTTT.

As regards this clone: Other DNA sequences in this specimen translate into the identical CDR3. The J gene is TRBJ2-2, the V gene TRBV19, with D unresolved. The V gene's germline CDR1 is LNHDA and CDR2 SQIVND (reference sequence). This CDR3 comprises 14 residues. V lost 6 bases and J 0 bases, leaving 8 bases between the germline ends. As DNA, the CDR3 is TGTGCCAGTAGCTGGGCAGCGAACACCGGGGAGCTGTTTTTT. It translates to CASSWAANTGELFF.

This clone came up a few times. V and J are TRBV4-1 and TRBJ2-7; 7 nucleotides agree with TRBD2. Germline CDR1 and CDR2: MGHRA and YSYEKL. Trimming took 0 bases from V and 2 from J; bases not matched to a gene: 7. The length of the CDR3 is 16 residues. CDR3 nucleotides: TGCGCCAGCAGCCAAGATAGAGCGGGGAACCCCTACGAGCAGTACTTC. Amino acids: CASSQDRAGNPYEQYF.

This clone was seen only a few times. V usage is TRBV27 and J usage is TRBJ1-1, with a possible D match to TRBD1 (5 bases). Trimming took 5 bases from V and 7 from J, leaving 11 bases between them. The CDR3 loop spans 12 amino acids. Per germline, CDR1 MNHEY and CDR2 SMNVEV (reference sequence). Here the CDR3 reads CASSPGPFEAFF. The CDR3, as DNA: TGTGCCAGCAGTCCGGGACCGTTTGAAGCTTTCTTT.

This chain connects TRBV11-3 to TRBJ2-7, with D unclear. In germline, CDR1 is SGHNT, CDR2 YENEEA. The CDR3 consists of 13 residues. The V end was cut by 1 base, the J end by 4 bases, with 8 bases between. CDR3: CASSLARRYEQYF. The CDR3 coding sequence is TGTGCCAGCAGCTTAGCCCGTAGATACGAGCAGTACTTC.

The CDR3 nucleotides are TGTGCCAGCTCGGGGGGCAGCGGTTGGGCCAACGTCCTGACTTTC. This gives the protein CASSGGSGWANVLTF. V gene TRBV25-1 combines with J gene TRBJ2-6; maybe TRBD2 (7 bases). This CDR3 is built from 15 residues. V was shortened by 8 bases and J by 5 bases, with 16 bases between the two germline ends. Germline CDR1 MGHDK, CDR2 SYGVNS.

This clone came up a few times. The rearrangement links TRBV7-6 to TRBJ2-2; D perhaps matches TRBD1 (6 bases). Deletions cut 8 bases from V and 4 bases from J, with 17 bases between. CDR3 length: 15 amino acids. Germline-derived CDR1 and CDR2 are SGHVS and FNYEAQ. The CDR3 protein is CASGTRGGATGELFF. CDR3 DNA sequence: TGTGCCAGCGGAACTCGAGGGGGAGCCACCGGGGAGCTGTTTTTT. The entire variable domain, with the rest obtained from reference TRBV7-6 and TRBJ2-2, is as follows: GAGVSQSPRYKVTKRGQDVALRCDPISGHVSLYWYRQALGQGPEFLTYFNYEAQQDKSGLPNDRFSAERPEGSISTLTIQRTEQRDSAMYRCASGTRGGATGELFFGEGSRLTVL.